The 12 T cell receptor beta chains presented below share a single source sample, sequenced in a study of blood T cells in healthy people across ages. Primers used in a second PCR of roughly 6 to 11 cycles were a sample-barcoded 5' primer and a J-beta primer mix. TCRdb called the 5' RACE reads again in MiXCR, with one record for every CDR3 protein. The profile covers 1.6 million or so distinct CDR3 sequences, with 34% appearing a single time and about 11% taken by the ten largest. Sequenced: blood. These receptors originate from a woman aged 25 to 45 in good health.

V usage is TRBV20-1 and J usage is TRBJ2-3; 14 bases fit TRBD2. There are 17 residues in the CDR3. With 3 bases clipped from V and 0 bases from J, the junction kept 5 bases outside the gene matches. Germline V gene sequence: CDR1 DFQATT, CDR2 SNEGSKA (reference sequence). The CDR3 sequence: CSASGLAGGPSTDTQYF. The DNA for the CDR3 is TGCAGTGCTAGCGGACTAGCGGGAGGTCCTAGCACAGATACGCAGTATTTT.

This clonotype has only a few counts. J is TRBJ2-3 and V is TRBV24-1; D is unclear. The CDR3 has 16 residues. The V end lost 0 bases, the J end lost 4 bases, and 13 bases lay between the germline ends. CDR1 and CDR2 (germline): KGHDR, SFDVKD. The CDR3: CATSDLGRSNPDTQYF. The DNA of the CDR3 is TGTGCCACCAGTGATTTGGGACGGTCCAATCCAGATACGCAGTATTTT.

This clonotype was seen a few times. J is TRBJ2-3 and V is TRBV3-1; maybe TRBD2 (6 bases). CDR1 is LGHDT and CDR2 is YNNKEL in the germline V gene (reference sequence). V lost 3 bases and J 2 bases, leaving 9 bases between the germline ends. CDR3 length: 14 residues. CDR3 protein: CASSQGLITDTQYF. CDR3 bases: TGTGCCAGCAGCCAGGGACTCATCACAGATACGCAGTATTTT.

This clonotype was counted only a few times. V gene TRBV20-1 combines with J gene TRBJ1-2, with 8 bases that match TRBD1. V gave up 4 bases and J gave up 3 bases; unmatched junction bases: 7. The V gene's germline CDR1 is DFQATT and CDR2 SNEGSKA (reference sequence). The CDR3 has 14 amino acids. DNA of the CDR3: TGCAGTGCTATTTGGGGGACAGGCGACTATGGCTACACCTTC. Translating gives CSAIWGTGDYGYTF.

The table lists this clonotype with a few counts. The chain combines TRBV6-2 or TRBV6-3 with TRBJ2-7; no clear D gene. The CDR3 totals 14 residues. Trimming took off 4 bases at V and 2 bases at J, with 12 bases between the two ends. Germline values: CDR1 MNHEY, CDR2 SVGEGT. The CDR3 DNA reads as TGTGCCAGCAGTTCCGACCCCTTTCCCTACGAGCAGTACTTC. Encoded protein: CASSSDPFPYEQYF.

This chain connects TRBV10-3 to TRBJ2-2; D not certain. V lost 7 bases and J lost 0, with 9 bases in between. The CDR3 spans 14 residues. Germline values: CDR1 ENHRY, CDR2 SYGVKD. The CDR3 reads CAITTTSNTGELFF. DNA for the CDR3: TGTGCCATCACCACAACTTCGAACACCGGGGAGCTGTTTTTT.

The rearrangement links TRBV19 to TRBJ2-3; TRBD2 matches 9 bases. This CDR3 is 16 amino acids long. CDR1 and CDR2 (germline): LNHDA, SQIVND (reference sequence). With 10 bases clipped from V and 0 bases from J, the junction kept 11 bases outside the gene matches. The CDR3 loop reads CATAHPSGVSTDTQYF. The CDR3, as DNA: TGTGCCACCGCCCACCCTAGCGGGGTTAGCACAGATACGCAGTATTTT.

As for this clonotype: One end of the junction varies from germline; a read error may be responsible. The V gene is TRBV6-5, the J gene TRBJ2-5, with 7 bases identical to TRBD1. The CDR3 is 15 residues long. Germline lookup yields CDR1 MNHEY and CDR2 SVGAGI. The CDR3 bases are TGTGCCAGCAGAAAGGGACAGAGACTGCAAGAGCCCCAGTACTTC. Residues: CASRKGQRLQEPQYF.

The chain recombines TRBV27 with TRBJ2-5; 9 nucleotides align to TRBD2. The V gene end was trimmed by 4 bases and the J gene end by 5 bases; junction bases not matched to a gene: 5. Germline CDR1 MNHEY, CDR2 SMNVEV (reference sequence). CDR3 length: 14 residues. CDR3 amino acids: CASSSSGIWETQYF. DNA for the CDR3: TGTGCCAGCAGTTCTAGCGGGATTTGGGAGACCCAGTACTTC.

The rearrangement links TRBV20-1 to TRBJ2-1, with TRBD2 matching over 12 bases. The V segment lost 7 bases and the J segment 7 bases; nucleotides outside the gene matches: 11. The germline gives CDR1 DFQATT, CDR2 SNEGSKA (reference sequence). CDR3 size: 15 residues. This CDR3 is CSVLAGGASGNEQFF. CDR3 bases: TGCAGTGTTCTAGCGGGGGGGGCCTCAGGAAATGAGCAGTTCTTC.

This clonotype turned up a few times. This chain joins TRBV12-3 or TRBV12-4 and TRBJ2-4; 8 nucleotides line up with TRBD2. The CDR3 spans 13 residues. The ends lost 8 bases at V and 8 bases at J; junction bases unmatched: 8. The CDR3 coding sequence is TGTGCCAGCGCCTCAGCGGGAGTCGACATTCAGTACTTC. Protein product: CASASAGVDIQYF.

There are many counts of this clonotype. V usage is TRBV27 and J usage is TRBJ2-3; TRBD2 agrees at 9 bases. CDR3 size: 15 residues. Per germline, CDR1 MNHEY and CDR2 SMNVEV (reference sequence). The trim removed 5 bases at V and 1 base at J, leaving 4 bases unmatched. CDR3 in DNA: TGTGCCAGCAGTCTAGCGGGGTCTGGCACAGATACGCAGTATTTT. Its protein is CASSLAGSGTDTQYF.